This T cell receptor beta chain originates from a study of beta chain features in type 1 diabetes. About the research overall: Summed over all samples, the examined sorted cells came to 90 million to 120 million.

Notes on the study in general: Using cDNA template may skew counts toward highly expressing activated cells. Shortening that was moderate but significant affected the TCRB CDR3s of Type 1 diabetes patients in all four CD4+ subsets. There were fewer insertions and more deletions at the VDJ junctions of type 1 diabetes patients.

TCRB transcripts that were expressed got sequenced, as all of the isolated RNA had been reverse transcribed. Regulatory, naive and central memory T cell samples averaged roughly 4 million reads. TCRdb keeps only in-frame clones here, not all; method: immunoSEQ multiplex PCR. The sample shows about 250,000 clones, around 9.9% of them seen only once. To note about this clone: Its cognate antigen is unknown.

V lost 4 bases to trimming and J lost 9 bases, with 13 bases between them. From germline, CDR1 is SGHTA and CDR2 FQGNSA. CDR3 length: 13 residues. The sequence was obtained from a man aged 30 to 45 with type 1 diabetes. The chain employs TRBV7-2 and TRBJ2-1, with D tentatively TRBD2 (5 bases). The source material was naive CD4+ T cells from blood. The CDR3 region is CASSSFSSGEQFF. The DNA for the CDR3 is TGTGCCAGCAGCTCTTTTTCAAGCGGTGAGCAGTTCTTC.